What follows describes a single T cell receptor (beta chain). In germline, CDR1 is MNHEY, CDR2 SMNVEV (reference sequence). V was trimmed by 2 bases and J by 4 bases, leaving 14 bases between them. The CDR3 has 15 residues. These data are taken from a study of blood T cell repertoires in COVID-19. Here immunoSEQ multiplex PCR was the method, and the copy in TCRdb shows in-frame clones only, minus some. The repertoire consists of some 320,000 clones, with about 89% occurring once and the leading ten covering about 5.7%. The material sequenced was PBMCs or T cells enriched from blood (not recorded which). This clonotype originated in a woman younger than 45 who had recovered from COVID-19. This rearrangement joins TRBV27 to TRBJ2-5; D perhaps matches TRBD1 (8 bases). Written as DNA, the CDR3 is TGTGCCAGCAGTTTAGGGAGGGACAGGTTAGAGACCCAGTACTTC. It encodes CASSLGRDRLETQYF.